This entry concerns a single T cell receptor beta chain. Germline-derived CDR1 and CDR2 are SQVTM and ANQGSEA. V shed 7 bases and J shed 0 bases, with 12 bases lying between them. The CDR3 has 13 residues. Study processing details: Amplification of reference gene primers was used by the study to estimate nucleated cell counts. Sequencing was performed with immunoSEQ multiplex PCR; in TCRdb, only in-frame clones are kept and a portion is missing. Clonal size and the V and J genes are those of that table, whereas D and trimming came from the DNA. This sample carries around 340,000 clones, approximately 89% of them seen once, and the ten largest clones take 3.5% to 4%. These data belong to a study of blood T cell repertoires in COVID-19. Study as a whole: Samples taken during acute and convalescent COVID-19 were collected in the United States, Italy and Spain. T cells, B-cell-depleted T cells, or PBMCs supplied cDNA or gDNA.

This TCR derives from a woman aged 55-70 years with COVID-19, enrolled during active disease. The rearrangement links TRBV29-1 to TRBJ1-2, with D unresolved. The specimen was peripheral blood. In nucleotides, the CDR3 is TGCAGCGGGAACAGTCCCCCTAACTATGGCTACACCTTC. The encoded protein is CSGNSPPNYGYTF.